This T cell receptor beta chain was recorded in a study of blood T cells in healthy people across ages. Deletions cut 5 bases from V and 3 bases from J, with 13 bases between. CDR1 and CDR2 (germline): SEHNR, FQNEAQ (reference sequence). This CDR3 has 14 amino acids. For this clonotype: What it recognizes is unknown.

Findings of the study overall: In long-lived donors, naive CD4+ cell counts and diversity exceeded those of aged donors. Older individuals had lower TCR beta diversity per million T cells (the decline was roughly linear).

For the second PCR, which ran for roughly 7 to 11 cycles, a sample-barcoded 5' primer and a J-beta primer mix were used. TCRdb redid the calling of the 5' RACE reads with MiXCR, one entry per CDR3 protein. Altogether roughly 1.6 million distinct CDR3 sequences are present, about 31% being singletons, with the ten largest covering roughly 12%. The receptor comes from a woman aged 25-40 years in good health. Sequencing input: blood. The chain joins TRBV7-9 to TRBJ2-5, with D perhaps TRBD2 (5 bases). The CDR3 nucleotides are TGTGCCAGCAGCCCGGTGTTCGGGGAAGAGACCCAGTACTTC. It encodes CASSPVFGEETQYF.